Each of the 29 T cell receptor beta chains below was sequenced from the same sample in a study of blood T cells in healthy people across ages. A J-beta primer mix and a sample-barcoded 5' primer were used in a second PCR of about 7 to 12 cycles. TCRdb processed the 5' RACE reads anew with MiXCR; each CDR3 protein has one entry. The table lists hundreds of thousands of distinct CDR3 sequences, roughly three fifths of them singletons, with under 30% in the top ten. The material sequenced was blood. Receptors originate from a man in his forties in good health.

The chain has TRBV27 and TRBJ2-3; no reliable D call. V was shortened by 8 bases and J by 4 bases, with 7 bases between the two germline ends. This CDR3 region has 11 residues. CDR1 and CDR2 (germline): MNHEY, SMNVEV (reference sequence). The DNA of the CDR3 is TGTGCCAGCGGATTATCAGATACGCAGTATTTT. Its translation is CASGLSDTQYF.

CDR3 sequence: CASSLSDTPYEQYF. The CDR3 DNA is TGTGCCAGCAGTTTATCCGACACTCCCTACGAGCAGTACTTC. V usage is TRBV28 and J usage is TRBJ2-1; unclear D gene. The J call may be mistaken, given a closer DNA end match to TRBJ2-7. Germline CDR1 is MDHEN and CDR2 is SYDVKM. The CDR3 has 14 residues.

The sample holds one count of this clonotype. The gene calls are TRBV7-2 and TRBJ2-6; perhaps TRBD1 as D (5 bases). This CDR3 is 16 amino acids long. V was cut by 6 bases and J by 0 bases, with 12 bases left in between. CDR1 and CDR2 from the germline V gene are SGHTA and FQGNSA. CDR3 loop: CASSRDSSSGANVLTF. The CDR3 nucleotides are TGTGCCAGCAGTCGCGACAGCTCCTCTGGGGCCAACGTCCTGACTTTC. The entire variable domain, with the rest obtained from reference TRBV7-2 and TRBJ2-6, is as follows: GAGVSQSPSNKVTEKGKDVELRCDPISGHTALYWYRQSLGQGLEFLIYFQGNSAPDKSGLPSDRFSAERTGGSVSTLTIQRTQQEDSAVYLCASSRDSSSGANVLTFGAGSRLTVL.

The J gene is TRBJ2-5, the V gene TRBV28; weak D call: TRBD1 (6 bases). This CDR3 contains 19 residues. V was cut by 5 bases and J by 2 bases, with 27 bases left in between. From germline, CDR1 is MDHEN and CDR2 SYDVKM. CDR3 sequence: CASSTYYRGFSPDQETQYF. The CDR3 DNA sequence: TGTGCCAGCAGTACGTACTATAGGGGGTTTAGCCCCGATCAAGAGACCCAGTACTTC.

This clonotype has a handful of counts. The rearrangement uses TRBV5-6 and TRBJ2-4; TRBD2 matches 8 bases. V shed 3 bases, J shed 5 bases, and the junction held 10 bases outside the gene matches. CDR3 size: 16 residues. Germline CDR1 SGHDT, CDR2 YYEEEE. The CDR3 nucleotides are TGTGCCAGCAGCTCGGGAGGGGTCAACCATGAAAACATTCAGTACTTC. Translated, it gives CASSSGGVNHENIQYF.

The chain employs TRBV5-6 and TRBJ2-1, with D uncertain. The germline V gene has CDR1 SGHDT and CDR2 YYEEEE. The CDR3 contains 14 residues. V was pared by 4 bases and J by 0 bases, with 8 bases between. This CDR3 is CASSTGDSYNEQFF. For the CDR3, the DNA is TGTGCCAGCAGCACCGGTGACTCCTACAATGAGCAGTTCTTC. The full variable domain, with the rest looked up from reference TRBV5-6 and TRBJ2-1, is DAGVTQSPTHLIKTRGQQVTLRCSPKSGHDTVSWYQQALGQGPQFIFQYYEEEERQRGNFPDRFSGHQFPNYSSELNVNALLLGDSALYLCASSTGDSYNEQFFGPGTRLTVL.

This clonotype was found a few times. The chain couples TRBV29-1 to TRBJ2-7; D unclear. The CDR3 is 8 amino acids. Germline CDR1 reads SQVTM; CDR2 reads ANQGSEA. With 4 bases removed from V and 6 bases from J, the gap between germline ends came to 1 base. CDR3 sequence: CSVGEQYF. In DNA form, the CDR3 reads TGCAGCGTTGGCGAGCAGTACTTC.

The V call is TRBV27, the J call TRBJ1-1; D is undetermined. The CDR3 totals 13 residues. V was shortened by 6 bases and J by 6 bases, with 14 bases between the two germline ends. The germline V gene has CDR1 MNHEY and CDR2 SMNVEV (reference sequence). Here the CDR3 reads CASSRMGSAEAFF. The DNA for the CDR3 is TGTGCCAGCAGCCGAATGGGGAGCGCTGAAGCTTTCTTT.

The chain carries TRBV2 and TRBJ1-6, with D possibly TRBD1 on 5 matching bases. The V gene lost 8 bases and the J gene lost 7 bases, with 18 bases spanning the gap. The CDR3 length is 15 residues. Looked up from germline, CDR1 is SNHLY and CDR2 is FYNNEI. CDR3 sequence reads: CASVGQRASNSPLHF. Here the CDR3 DNA reads TGTGCCAGCGTGGGGCAGAGGGCCTCAAATTCACCCCTCCACTTT.

The J gene is TRBJ2-2, the V gene TRBV28, with 9 bases that match TRBD2. The CDR3 has 15 amino acids. The ends lost 8 bases at V and 9 bases at J; junction bases unmatched: 13. Germline V lookup: CDR1 MDHEN, CDR2 SYDVKM. The CDR3 sequence is CASRVAGASLWELFF. The CDR3 nucleotides are TGTGCCAGCCGCGTAGCGGGGGCGTCCTTGTGGGAGCTGTTTTTT.

The rearrangement uses TRBV12-5 and TRBJ1-1; TRBD1 is a possible D gene (6 bases). This CDR3 comprises 15 residues. The V end lost 6 bases, the J end lost 4 bases, and 18 bases lay between the germline ends. Per germline, CDR1 LGHNT and CDR2 FRNRAP. As DNA, the CDR3 is TGTGCTAGTGGGAGGGGGGAACCGGCGGGCACTGAAGCTTTCTTT. Protein: CASGRGEPAGTEAFF.

This chain links TRBV6-2 or TRBV6-3 with TRBJ2-7, with 12 bases matching TRBD2. The CDR3 runs 17 residues. Per germline, CDR1 MNHEY and CDR2 SVGEGT. With 6 bases clipped from V and 0 bases from J, the junction kept 9 bases outside the gene matches. In DNA, the CDR3 is TGTGCCAGCAGCCGATATCTAGCGGGAGGGGACTCCTACGAGCAGTACTTC. It codes for CASSRYLAGGDSYEQYF.

The rearrangement links TRBV5-1 to TRBJ2-3, with 8 bases lining up with TRBD1. The CDR3 runs to 16 residues. Germline V lookup: CDR1 SGHRS, CDR2 YFSETQ. V shed 3 bases and J 5 bases; nucleotides not matched to a gene: 11. The CDR3 reads CASSSEGQAVVDTQYF. The CDR3 DNA reads TGCGCCAGCAGCTCGGAGGGACAGGCGGTTGTAGATACGCAGTATTTT.

The gene calls are TRBV28 and TRBJ2-7, with 9 nucleotides matching TRBD2. Germline V CDR1 and CDR2: MDHEN, SYDVKM. After removal of 3 bases from V and 7 bases from J, the junction contained 19 bases not matched to a gene. The CDR3 length is 18 residues. The CDR3 DNA reads TGTGCCAGCAGTTTTATTGGTGGAGCGGGGGGTTCCTACAATGAGCAGTACTTC. This codes for CASSFIGGAGGSYNEQYF.

J is TRBJ2-3 and V is TRBV11-1, with 9 bases matching TRBD1. This CDR3 contains 16 residues. Germline CDR1 reads SGHAT; CDR2 reads FQDESV (reference sequence). V lost 5 bases, J lost 0 bases, and 6 bases stayed unmatched. The CDR3 region has the DNA TGTGCCAGCAGCGGTTCGGACAGGGGAAGCACAGATACGCAGTATTTT. Its translation: CASSGSDRGSTDTQYF.

This chain links TRBV20-1 with TRBJ1-2, with D perhaps TRBD1 (6 bases). Per germline, CDR1 DFQATT and CDR2 SNEGSKA (reference sequence). The CDR3 consists of 20 residues. The germline V and J ends were trimmed by 1 base and 8 bases, with 35 bases remaining between them. CDR3 sequence: CSARVGPGGAKGGRIGGYTF. The CDR3 bases are TGCAGTGCTAGAGTGGGCCCGGGAGGGGCGAAAGGGGGTAGAATAGGGGGCTACACCTTC.

The chain carries TRBV28 and TRBJ2-7; TRBD1 aligns across 9 bases. J gave up 7 bases and V 4 bases, and 20 bases lay outside the gene matches. CDR1 and CDR2 from the germline V gene are MDHEN and SYDVKM. The CDR3 length is 18 residues. The CDR3, as DNA: TGTGCCAGCAGTTCACAAAAAATAGCCGGGACAGGGTATGTAGAGCAGTACTTC. It codes for CASSSQKIAGTGYVEQYF.

This clonotype was detected only a few times. This sequence joins TRBV5-1 and TRBJ2-5; D gene ambiguous. The CDR3 extends over 14 amino acids. CDR1 and CDR2 (germline): SGHRS, YFSETQ. V lost 3 bases and J 5 bases, leaving 14 bases between the germline ends. Here the CDR3 reads CASSSMTVDETQYF. The DNA for the CDR3 is TGCGCCAGCAGCTCAATGACTGTTGACGAGACCCAGTACTTC.

This chain joins TRBV12-3 or TRBV12-4 and TRBJ2-1; D assignment may be TRBD1 or TRBD2 (8 bases each). Trimming took 5 bases from V and 12 from J, leaving 14 bases between them. The CDR3 spans 12 residues. The CDR3 coding sequence is TGTGCCAGCAGTCGGGAGGGGACAGGGCAGTTCTTC. Translation gives CASSREGTGQFF.

The V call is TRBV12-3 or TRBV12-4, the J call TRBJ1-2, with TRBD1 matching over 8 bases. Trimming cost V 2 bases and J 6 bases; bases outside gene matches: 8. This CDR3 is 15 amino acids long. CDR3 protein: CASSLRQGAIDGYTF. DNA of the CDR3: TGTGCCAGCAGTTTAAGGCAGGGGGCGATTGATGGCTACACCTTC.

The rearrangement joins TRBV12-3 or TRBV12-4 to TRBJ2-5; D ambiguous. V was trimmed by 3 bases and J by 1 base, leaving 9 bases between them. The CDR3 contains 14 residues. The CDR3 coding sequence is TGTGCCAGCAGTTTTGAAGCTCGCCAAGAGACCCAGTACTTC. Its translation: CASSFEARQETQYF.

This sequence joins TRBV7-2 and TRBJ2-1; 8 positions agree with TRBD1. TRBJ2-7 explains the end of the DNA better; the J call may be wrong. Germline CDR1 reads SGHTA; CDR2 reads FQGNSA. The length of the CDR3 is 15 residues. The CDR3 DNA sequence: TGTGCCAGCAGCCCAGTACAGGGGGTATACAATGAGCAGTACTTC. Translation: CASSPVQGVYNEQYF.

This sequence joins TRBV29-1 and TRBJ2-7, with D possibly being TRBD1 (5 bases). The J call may be in error: the DNA end matches TRBJ2-5 better. CDR1 is SQVTM, CDR2 ANQGSEA, per germline. The CDR3 length is 15 residues. The CDR3 nucleotides read TGCAGCGGGGAAGTTCGTGGGGCGCCCCAAGAGACCCAGTACTTC. The encoded protein is CSGEVRGAPQETQYF.

This clonotype has only one observation. The chain has TRBV9 and TRBJ2-1; 13 bases match TRBD2. Germline assignment: CDR1 SGDLS and CDR2 YYNGEE. This CDR3 contains 14 residues. Losses at the gene ends were 3 bases for V and 15 bases for J; bases not matched to a gene: 9. The CDR3 region has the DNA TGTGCCAGCAGCGACAGAGGGACTAGCGGGATGCCGTTCTTC. As protein: CASSDRGTSGMPFF.

V gene TRBV6-5 combines with J gene TRBJ1-3, with D perhaps TRBD1 (5 bases). Germline CDR1 MNHEY, CDR2 SVGAGI. The V and J ends lost 6 bases and 0 bases respectively, with 9 bases between them. The CDR3 totals 14 residues. The DNA of the CDR3 is TGTGCCAGCAGCGACAGTTACTCTGGAAACACCATATATTTT. It translates to CASSDSYSGNTIYF.

The chain links TRBV7-2 to TRBJ2-5; 10 nucleotides agree with TRBD2. The tail of the sequence fits TRBJ2-7 better, so the J call may be wrong. This CDR3 spans 15 amino acids. The germline V gene has CDR1 SGHTA and CDR2 FQGNSA. The CDR3 loop reads CASSRGLARGSEQYF. The CDR3 nucleotides read TGTGCCAGCAGCCGGGGACTAGCGAGAGGGTCCGAGCAGTACTTC.

This chain uses TRBV6-5 with TRBJ2-3; 9 nucleotides line up with TRBD1. The CDR3 consists of 16 residues. With 1 base clipped from V and 0 bases from J, the junction kept 2 bases outside the gene matches. The germline CDR1 and CDR2 sequences are MNHEY and SVGAGI. CDR3 amino acids: CASSYLQGASTDTQYF. In DNA form, the CDR3 reads TGTGCCAGCAGTTACTTACAGGGGGCTAGCACAGATACGCAGTATTTT.

Here the CDR3 DNA reads TGTGCCAGCAGCCATAACCGTGAGGGGTATGGAAGAACGCAGTATTTT. Translation: CASSHNREGYGRTQYF. This rearrangement joins TRBV4-2 to TRBJ2-3, with D perhaps being TRBD1 or TRBD2 (5 bases each). Per germline, CDR1 LGHNA and CDR2 YNFKEQ. There are 16 residues in the CDR3. V was shortened by 3 bases and J by 9 bases, with 22 bases between the two germline ends.

This clonotype has more than one count but fewer than ten. The rearrangement uses TRBV12-3 or TRBV12-4 and TRBJ2-5, with D unclear. The CDR3 is made up of 14 amino acids. V lost 2 bases to trimming and J lost 4 bases, with 11 bases between them. The CDR3 region is CASSLTAMGETQYF. The DNA of the CDR3 is TGTGCCAGCAGTTTAACGGCTATGGGAGAGACCCAGTACTTC.